This TCR beta chain was recovered during a study of cytomegalovirus exposure and HLA in healthy donors. TCRdb's table, derived via immunoSEQ multiplex PCR, lists solely in-frame clones and lacks some. In the table there are around 130,000 clones, around 92% of which are singletons. From germline, CDR1 is SEHNR and CDR2 FQNEAQ (reference sequence). The CDR3 is made up of 11 amino acids. V lost 9 bases and J lost 0, with 2 bases in between. A single count supports this clone. The sequenced sample was PBMCs. This receptor was identified in a man aged 25 to 40 in good health and CMV-seronegative. This sequence joins TRBV7-9 and TRBJ2-2; D gene ambiguous. CDR3 amino acids: CASTNTGELFF. CDR3 bases: TGTGCCAGTACGAACACCGGGGAGCTGTTTTTT. Filled out from reference TRBV7-9 and TRBJ2-2, the complete variable domain reads DTGVSQNPRHKITKRGQNVTFRCDPISEHNRLYWYRQTLGQGPEFLTYFQNEAQLEKSRLLSDRFSAERPKGSFSTLEIQRTEQGDSAMYLCASTNTGELFFGEGSRLTVL.